This T cell receptor beta chain appears in the sequencing data of a study of post-analysis software for immune sequencing data. Study in general: The cohort encompassed relapsing-remitting, secondary progressive and progressive-relapsing multiple sclerosis disease courses. Study results and caveats: People with multiple sclerosis had a significantly lower normalized Chao1 diversity than controls did. When patients were compared with controls, about five TRBV segments were more frequent, TRBV5-6, TRBV5-1 and TRBV20-1 among them.

V was shortened by 2 bases and J by 3 bases, with 16 bases between the two germline ends. This CDR3 contains 16 residues. CDR1 is MNHEY, CDR2 SVGAGI, per germline. TCR beta cDNA libraries had unique molecular identifiers. MiXCR, applied by TCRdb to the PCR reads, yields one record per CDR3 protein. The table shows fewer than 850,000 distinct CDR3 sequences, with 35% to 55% occurring only once. About this clonotype itself: Its specificity is not known.

The chain carries TRBV6-5 and TRBJ1-1; possible D gene TRBD1, 6 bases. Sequencing used blood. The origin of this receptor is a girl between 10 and 17 years old with multiple sclerosis. The CDR3 nucleotides are TGTGCCAGCAGTTACAGGACAGTGAGGGAGGACACTGAAGCTTTCTTT. Protein sequence: CASSYRTVREDTEAFF.